The present entry profiles one T cell receptor beta chain with its context. The data originate from a study of T cells in tuberculosis. Study-wide context: CD1B tetramers identified T cells specific for mycobacterial lipid GMM. A South African cohort included IGRA-negative adolescents, latently infected IGRA-positive adolescents and adults with active tuberculosis.

Clones were read by immunoSEQ multiplex PCR, and TCRdb kept only the in-frame ones, dropping some. The sample yields about 10,000 clones, roughly 94% seen once. Each patient had positive sputum smear microscopy and/or positive culture. Each donor contributed about 100,000 T cells on average, unsorted. Germline CDR1 and CDR2: LNHDA and SQIVND (reference sequence). V lost 3 bases and J lost 4, with 10 bases in between. The CDR3 is 14 residues long. V is TRBV19 and J is TRBJ2-1, with D possibly TRBD1 on 6 matching bases. The sample taken for sequencing was PBMCs. The receptor's source is an adult with tuberculosis. CDR3 nucleotides: TGTGCCAGTAGTATGTTCAGGGGTTACAATGAGCAGTTCTTC. This translates into CASSMFRGYNEQFF.